This T cell receptor beta chain originates from a study of cytomegalovirus exposure and HLA in healthy donors. The overall study: Assignment to the Caucasian-associated ancestry cluster applied to approximately 80% of the roughly 420 genotyped donors.

A remark on this clone: Its antigen is still unknown.

The CDR3 spans 12 residues. The V gene lost 3 bases and the J gene lost 6 bases, with 10 bases spanning the gap. The germline CDR1 and CDR2 sequences are SGHDT and YYEEEE. The study ran its PCR with 60 Vbeta and 13 Jbeta primers. Study processing details: Unique TCR beta chains totaled some 88 million in a later count, with roughly 10 million of them shared. Clones were sequenced by immunoSEQ multiplex PCR, and TCRdb holds only the in-frame ones, with some missing. The V and J calls and clone size were taken over from that table, and D and trimming were inferred from the DNA. The data contain about 190,000 clones, 75% to 85% of them singletons. Study results and limitations: Indistinguishability led to the exclusion of some V segments, TRBV6-2 and TRBV6-3 included. An analysis was carried out later, and it reportedly showed fewer N-insertions in an Asian-associated ancestry cluster than the roughly 700-donor mean.

Sequenced sample: PBMCs. The chain recombines TRBV5-6 with TRBJ2-7; D perhaps matches TRBD2 (5 bases). This sequence originates from a woman in her forties or fifties in good health and CMV-seronegative. The CDR3 reads CASSSRGGEQYF. The CDR3 region has the DNA TGTGCCAGCAGCTCCCGGGGTGGCGAGCAGTACTTC. The full variable domain, in which reference TRBV5-6 and TRBJ2-7 provide the parts outside the CDR3, is DAGVTQSPTHLIKTRGQQVTLRCSPKSGHDTVSWYQQALGQGPQFIFQYYEEEERQRGNFPDRFSGHQFPNYSSELNVNALLLGDSALYLCASSSRGGEQYFGPGTRLTVT.